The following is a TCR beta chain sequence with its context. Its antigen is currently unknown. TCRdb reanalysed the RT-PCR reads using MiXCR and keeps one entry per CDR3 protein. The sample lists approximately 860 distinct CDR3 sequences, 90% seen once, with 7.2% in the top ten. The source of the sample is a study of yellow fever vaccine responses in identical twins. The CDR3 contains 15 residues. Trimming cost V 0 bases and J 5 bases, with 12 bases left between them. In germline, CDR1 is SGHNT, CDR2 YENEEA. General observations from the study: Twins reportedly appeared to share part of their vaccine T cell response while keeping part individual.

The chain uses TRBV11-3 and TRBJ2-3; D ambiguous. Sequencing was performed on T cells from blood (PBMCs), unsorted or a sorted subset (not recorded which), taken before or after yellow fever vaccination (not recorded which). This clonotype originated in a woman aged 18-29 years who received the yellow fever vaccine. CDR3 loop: CASSLEATGLDTQYF. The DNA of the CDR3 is TGTGCCAGCAGCTTAGAGGCTACCGGGCTAGATACGCAGTATTTT.